Presented here are 30 T cell receptor beta chains from one specimen sequenced in a study of CD8 T cells in Susac syndrome. It was with random hexamers that 0.5 to 1 ug RNA was reverse transcribed. TCRdb re-derived calls from the immunoSEQ multiplex PCR reads in MiXCR, one entry per CDR3 protein. The repertoire holds around 130,000 distinct CDR3 sequences, with roughly 94% as singletons. Material: CD8+ T cells from PBMCs. All receptors derive from a human donor with Susac syndrome.

The chain recombines TRBV25-1 with TRBJ2-5; the match to TRBD2 covers 8 bases. After removal of 6 bases from V and 3 bases from J, the junction contained 12 bases not matched to a gene. This CDR3 region has 16 residues. Looked up from germline, CDR1 is MGHDK and CDR2 is SYGVNS. The CDR3 DNA sequence: TGTGCCAGCAGCCCGGGGGGGGGCGCCTTAGAAGAGACCCAGTACTTC. It specifies CASSPGGGALEETQYF.

The CDR3 loop is CASSLGQTTEAFF. Here the CDR3 DNA reads TGTGCCAGCAGCCTTGGACAAACCACTGAAGCTTTCTTT. The V and J genes are TRBV27 and TRBJ1-1, with D possibly matching TRBD1 (5 bases). V was trimmed by 6 bases and J by 4 bases, leaving 12 bases between them. CDR1 MNHEY and CDR2 SMNVEV come from the germline V gene (reference sequence). The CDR3 covers 13 residues.

This chain joins TRBV29-1 and TRBJ2-6, with no clear D. Germline V gene data show CDR1 as SQVTM and CDR2 as ANQGSEA. Trimming took 2 bases from V and 1 from J, leaving 3 bases between them. The CDR3 runs 13 residues. CDR3 residues: CSVELSGANVLTF. CDR3 DNA: TGCAGCGTTGAATTATCTGGGGCCAACGTCCTGACTTTC.

The V and J genes are TRBV6-5 and TRBJ2-7, with D perhaps assigned TRBD1 or TRBD2 (6 bases each). Germline V gene data show CDR1 as MNHEY and CDR2 as SVGAGI. Trimming took off 6 bases at V and 5 bases at J, with 17 bases between the two ends. The CDR3 consists of 14 residues. The CDR3 reads CASSPRRGVDEQYF. The DNA of the CDR3 is TGTGCCAGCAGCCCACGTAGGGGGGTCGACGAGCAGTACTTC.

V gene TRBV27 combines with J gene TRBJ2-2, with D unresolved. V lost 6 bases and J lost 7, with 21 bases in between. CDR1 is MNHEY, CDR2 SMNVEV, per germline (reference sequence). This CDR3 is 16 amino acids long. The CDR3 DNA sequence: TGTGCCAGCAGCCAACTGGGGTGGGGAACTGGCGGGGAGCTGTTTTTT. Amino acids: CASSQLGWGTGGELFF.

The chain joins TRBV15 to TRBJ2-1; 7 positions agree with TRBD1. The CDR3 contains 15 residues. Germline assignment: CDR1 LNHNV and CDR2 YYDKDF (reference sequence). After removal of 3 bases from V and 1 base from J, the junction contained 3 bases not matched to a gene. Written as DNA, the CDR3 is TGTGCCACCAGCAGTTGGACAGGTTCCTACAATGAGCAGTTCTTC. Its translation: CATSSWTGSYNEQFF.

CDR3: CSDRGQGERQFF. CDR3 sequence (DNA): TGCAGCGATCGTGGACAGGGGGAAAGGCAGTTCTTC. The chain combines TRBV29-1 with TRBJ2-1, with TRBD1 matching over 10 bases. The germline CDR1 and CDR2 sequences are SQVTM and ANQGSEA. The CDR3 spans 12 residues. V was pared by 7 bases and J by 12 bases, with 9 bases of the junction left unmatched.

This clonotype was seen just once. The rearrangement links TRBV6-5 to TRBJ1-1; no clear D gene. Germline V lookup: CDR1 MNHEY, CDR2 SVGAGI. The V and J ends lost 10 bases and 4 bases respectively, with 10 bases between them. This CDR3 spans 11 amino acids. CDR3 bases: TGTGCCACCTCACTGAGCACTGAAGCTTTCTTT. Residues: CATSLSTEAFF.

CDR3 sequence (DNA): TGTGCCAGCAGCAAAGTTGATGACAGGGGGCGAGGATACGAGCAGTACTTC. It encodes CASSKVDDRGRGYEQYF. The rearrangement links TRBV21-1 to TRBJ2-7; TRBD1 is the table's D call and was not checked against the DNA. TRBV21-1 corresponds to a pseudogene. This CDR3 has 17 amino acids.

The V and J genes are TRBV29-1 and TRBJ1-2; TRBD1 matches at 10 bases. Germline CDR1 and CDR2: SQVTM and ANQGSEA. Unmatched junction bases numbered 9, after V lost 4 bases and J lost 4 bases. The CDR3 has 15 residues. CDR3 in DNA: TGCAGCGTTGCGCCCGACAGGGGGCTTACCTATGGCTACACCTTC. The encoded protein is CSVAPDRGLTYGYTF.

The chain recombines TRBV6-2 or TRBV6-3 with TRBJ2-3; tentative D call: TRBD1 (6 bases). V was cut by 10 bases and J by 2 bases, with 13 bases left in between. In germline, CDR1 is MNHEY, CDR2 SVGEGT. The CDR3 runs 13 residues. CDR3: CATRRTATDTQYF. The CDR3 region has the DNA TGTGCCACCAGGAGGACAGCCACAGATACGCAGTATTTT.

V gene TRBV20-1 combines with J gene TRBJ1-3; the D is unclear. The germline V gene encodes CDR1 DFQATT and CDR2 SNEGSKA (reference sequence). The CDR3 runs to 16 residues. Trimming removed 0 bases at V and 2 bases at J, with 14 bases between. DNA for the CDR3: TGCAGTGCTAGAGATAAACCGACACTGACTGGAAACACCATATATTTT. It is translated as CSARDKPTLTGNTIYF.

J is TRBJ2-7 and V is TRBV7-6; 7 positions agree with TRBD1. The V and J ends lost 4 bases and 0 bases, in that order; junction bases with no gene match: 6. Germline values: CDR1 SGHVS, CDR2 FNYEAQ. The CDR3 is 15 amino acids. This CDR3 reads CASSSPTGNSYEQYF. Written as DNA, the CDR3 is TGTGCCAGCAGCTCTCCGACAGGGAACTCCTACGAGCAGTACTTC.

The CDR3 sequence is CASSQALASNQPQHF. DNA for the CDR3: TGCGCCAGCAGCCAAGCTTTGGCATCAAATCAGCCCCAGCATTTT. The rearrangement joins TRBV4-3 to TRBJ1-5; D gene ambiguous. V was trimmed by 1 base and J by 4 bases, leaving 11 bases between them. There are 15 residues in the CDR3. CDR1 LGHNA and CDR2 YSLEER come from the germline V gene.

The chain recombines TRBV7-9 with TRBJ1-2, with D possibly being TRBD1 (6 bases). The V and J ends lost 8 bases and 3 bases respectively, with 16 bases between them. Germline lookup yields CDR1 SEHNR and CDR2 FQNEAQ (reference sequence). The CDR3 contains 14 residues. CDR3 region: CASSSPSGDYGYTF. The CDR3 nucleotides read TGTGCCAGCTCGTCCCCCTCAGGGGACTATGGCTACACCTTC.

The chain combines TRBV20-1 with TRBJ2-1; D is ambiguous. The CDR3 spans 15 residues. CDR1 DFQATT and CDR2 SNEGSKA come from the germline V gene (reference sequence). The V and J ends lost 1 base and 8 bases respectively, with 18 bases between them. CDR3 coding DNA: TGCAGTGCTAGAGGAGCGCAGGTGCCCATGGATGAGCAGTTCTTC. As protein: CSARGAQVPMDEQFF.

This chain links TRBV6-2 or TRBV6-3 with TRBJ2-1; D gene unclear. The CDR3 totals 15 residues. The V and J ends lost 2 bases and 9 bases respectively, with 17 bases between them. In germline, CDR1 is MNHEY, CDR2 SVGEGT. In nucleotides, the CDR3 is TGTGCCAGCAGTTACCTCCCGGCCGTAGAAATTGAGCAGTTCTTC. This sequence encodes CASSYLPAVEIEQFF.

The V call is TRBV7-9, the J call TRBJ2-5; tentatively, D is TRBD1 or TRBD2 (5 bases each). Germline CDR1 SEHNR, CDR2 FQNEAQ (reference sequence). Trimming shortened V by 7 bases and J by 1 base, and 19 bases separated the two germline ends. The CDR3 is 16 amino acids. The CDR3, as DNA: TGTGCCAGCAAGAAGGTTAGGGGACCGTCCCAAGAGACCCAGTACTTC. As protein: CASKKVRGPSQETQYF.

The CDR3 loop is CALAEDPGELFF. In nucleotides, the CDR3 is TGTGCCCTAGCTGAGGATCCCGGGGAGCTGTTTTTT. The chain uses TRBV30 and TRBJ2-2; TRBD2 is a possible D gene (5 bases). Per the germline V gene, CDR1 is GTSNPN and CDR2 is SVGIG (reference sequence). There are 12 residues in the CDR3. V shed 8 bases and J shed 6 bases, with 13 bases lying between them.

The chain has TRBV7-6 and TRBJ2-3; unclear D gene. The germline V gene encodes CDR1 SGHVS and CDR2 FNYEAQ. The CDR3 length is 14 residues. Trimming stripped 2 bases from V and 2 bases from J, with 8 bases between. CDR3 bases: TGTGCCAGCAGCTTACTAACAGCCACAGATACGCAGTATTTT. Encoded protein: CASSLLTATDTQYF.

V and J are TRBV7-9 and TRBJ1-4, with D perhaps matching TRBD1 (6 bases). Between the trimmed V and J ends, which lost 6 bases and 8 bases, there was a span of 16 bases. CDR1 is SEHNR and CDR2 is FQNEAQ in the germline V gene (reference sequence). The CDR3 totals 14 residues. CDR3 nucleotide sequence: TGTGCCAGCAGATACGGACAGAGGAGGGAAAAACTGTTTTTT. Its protein product is CASRYGQRREKLFF.

The CDR3 DNA sequence: TGTGCCAGCAGATGGGGCGAGGACAGGAACACTGAAGCTTTCTTT. Protein sequence: CASRWGEDRNTEAFF. The rearrangement uses TRBV12-3 or TRBV12-4 and TRBJ1-1; tentative D call: TRBD1 (6 bases). CDR3 length: 15 amino acids. V was clipped by 6 bases and J by 1 base, with 15 bases between them.

The V gene is TRBV6-2 or TRBV6-3, the J gene TRBJ2-5, with D perhaps given as TRBD1 or TRBD2 (5 bases each). The germline V and J ends were trimmed by 8 bases and 3 bases, with 13 bases remaining between them. This CDR3 comprises 13 residues. Looked up from germline, CDR1 is MNHEY and CDR2 is SVGEGT. CDR3 amino acids: CASEGTDKETQYF. CDR3 nucleotide sequence: TGTGCCAGCGAGGGCACGGACAAAGAGACCCAGTACTTC.

DNA of the CDR3: TGCAGCGTTGACGGAACCTACGAGCAGTACTTC. Translated, it gives CSVDGTYEQYF. The chain couples TRBV29-1 to TRBJ2-7; unclear D gene. Germline loops: CDR1 SQVTM, CDR2 ANQGSEA. The CDR3 length is 11 residues. V was trimmed by 3 bases and J by 2 bases, leaving 5 bases between them.

This chain links TRBV29-1 with TRBJ2-7, with D perhaps TRBD1 or TRBD2 (6 bases each). V was cut by 1 base and J by 3 bases, with 16 bases left in between. The CDR3 sequence is 15 residues long. Germline V gene data show CDR1 as SQVTM and CDR2 as ANQGSEA. CDR3 nucleotides: TGCAGCGTTGAAGTGGGAACGGGGGCTAGCTACGAGCAGTACTTC. Its protein is CSVEVGTGASYEQYF.

The CDR3 reads CASSGDGDRGYEQYF. For the CDR3, the DNA is TGTGCCAGCAGCGGGGACGGGGACAGGGGGTACGAGCAGTACTTC. This chain joins TRBV5-4 and TRBJ2-7; 11 nucleotides agree with TRBD1. J was trimmed by 4 bases and V by 4 bases; bases with no gene match: 7. Per the germline V gene, CDR1 is SGHNT and CDR2 is YYREEE (reference sequence). The CDR3 consists of 15 residues.

This chain links TRBV7-3 with TRBJ2-7; D assignment may be TRBD1 or TRBD2 (5 bases each). CDR1 and CDR2 (germline): SGHTA, FQGTGA. This CDR3 is 13 amino acids long. V shed 2 bases and J shed 6 bases, with 11 bases lying between them. The CDR3 region is CASSLGTAGEQYF. The CDR3 nucleotides are TGTGCCAGCAGCTTAGGGACCGCGGGCGAGCAGTACTTC.

This chain connects TRBV6-2 or TRBV6-3 to TRBJ2-7, with TRBD1 matching 7 bases. Germline assignment: CDR1 MNHEY and CDR2 SVGEGT. This CDR3 region has 16 residues. V lost 6 bases and J lost 5; bases outside the gene matches: 16. The CDR3 sequence is CASRPFGGQAENEQYF. In DNA form, the CDR3 reads TGTGCCAGCAGACCTTTTGGAGGACAGGCGGAAAACGAGCAGTACTTC.

The V and J genes are TRBV12-3 or TRBV12-4 and TRBJ2-5, with D uncertain. There are 14 residues in the CDR3. V lost 6 bases and J lost 5, with 16 bases in between. CDR3 sequence reads: CASRPFLRSETQYF. CDR3 sequence (DNA): TGTGCCAGCAGACCCTTCTTGAGATCCGAGACCCAGTACTTC.

The CDR3 DNA follows: TGCAGTGCAAAACAGGGTTACGAGCAGTACTTC. It codes for CSAKQGYEQYF. This chain uses TRBV20-1 with TRBJ2-7, with TRBD1 as a possible D gene (6 bases). This CDR3 comprises 11 residues. Trimming stripped 6 bases from V and 4 bases from J, with 10 bases between. Germline CDR1 reads DFQATT; CDR2 reads SNEGSKA (reference sequence).